This T cell receptor beta chain was sequenced in a study of T cells after yellow fever vaccination. Study results and caveats: The study found a weaker secondary response that peaked faster, day 5 versus 15.

This CDR3 has 11 amino acids. The V gene lost 8 bases and the J gene lost 6 bases, with 10 bases spanning the gap. CDR1 and CDR2 from the germline V gene are KGHSH and LQKENI. TCRdb itself ran the 5' RACE reads through MiXCR, one entry per CDR3 protein. The sample has around 65,000 distinct CDR3 sequences, roughly 6% seen once. Ten or more counts support this clonotype. What it binds is not known. The clonotype originates from a young man who received the YFV17D yellow fever vaccine. The rearrangement uses TRBV18 and TRBJ1-2; no clear D. The sample was CD4+ T cells sorted from PBMCs, taken roughly 14 days after the first yellow fever vaccination. The CDR3 loop reads CASRVEDGYTF. In DNA, the CDR3 is TGTGCCAGCCGGGTTGAGGATGGCTACACCTTC.